These 12 T cell receptor beta chains originate from one sample sequenced in a study of Ad26.COV2.S vaccination and SARS-CoV-2 variants. The protocol was immunoSEQ multiplex PCR, while the TCRdb copy is restricted to in-frame clones and leaves out a portion. The table lists a few hundred thousand clones, approximately 87% of them singletons. Described treatment: around 19 received Ad26.COV2.S at low or high dose, single or two shots; several received placebo; per-sample allocation not given. Specimens were obtained on day 63 following the first vaccine or placebo injection. The sample here was peripheral blood, taken in a trial of Ad26.COV2.S vaccine versus placebo. Source of these receptors: a person aged 18-65 years who received the Ad26.COV2.S COVID-19 vaccine or a placebo.

This chain joins TRBV6-2 or TRBV6-3 and TRBJ2-3; no reliable D call. Germline lookup yields CDR1 MNHEY and CDR2 SVGEGT. V lost 2 bases and J lost 1, with 7 bases in between. The CDR3 is 14 amino acids. In nucleotides, the CDR3 is TGTGCCAGCAGTTACGTTGCGGGCACAGATACGCAGTATTTT. Translated, it gives CASSYVAGTDTQYF.

This clone was seen more than once but under ten times. J is TRBJ1-2 and V is TRBV6-5; 8 nucleotides align to TRBD1. The germline gives CDR1 MNHEY, CDR2 SVGAGI. The CDR3 covers 14 residues. Trimming cost V 7 bases and J 4 bases; bases outside gene matches: 8. CDR3 nucleotide sequence: TGTGCCAGCACAACAGGGGGAGGTAGCTATGGCTACACCTTC. It is translated as CASTTGGGSYGYTF.

This sequence joins TRBV11-3 and TRBJ2-1, with D unclear. The CDR3 totals 14 residues. Trimming stripped 2 bases from V and 0 bases from J, with 5 bases between. The V gene's germline CDR1 is SGHNT and CDR2 YENEEA. The CDR3 DNA is TGTGCCAGCAGCTTATCTAGCTCCTACAATGAGCAGTTCTTC. This codes for CASSLSSSYNEQFF.

The chain recombines TRBV9 with TRBJ2-1, with 13 bases aligning to TRBD2. With V trimmed by 4 bases and J by 2 bases, 12 bases remained unmatched. Germline-derived CDR1 and CDR2 are SGDLS and YYNGEE. This CDR3 spans 19 amino acids. CDR3 amino acids: CASSPRGTSGTRPYNEQFF. The CDR3, as DNA: TGTGCCAGCAGCCCAAGAGGGACTAGCGGGACCCGACCCTACAATGAGCAGTTCTTC. Supplemented by reference TRBV9 and TRBJ2-1, the full variable domain reads DSGVTQTPKHLITATGQRVTLRCSPRSGDLSVYWYQQSLDQGLQFLIQYYNGEERAKGNILERFSAQQFPDLHSELNLSSLELGDSALYFCASSPRGTSGTRPYNEQFFGPGTRLTVL.

The chain joins TRBV4-3 to TRBJ1-2; TRBD1 might be the D (5 bases). Germline V gives CDR1 LGHNA, CDR2 YSLEER. The V end was cut by 0 bases, the J end by 7 bases, with 18 bases between. The CDR3 loop spans 16 amino acids. The CDR3 here is CASSQERGLGFGGYTF. The CDR3, as DNA: TGCGCCAGCAGCCAAGAGAGGGGCTTAGGGTTTGGTGGCTACACCTTC.

This clone is a singleton in its sample. The CDR3 sequence is CASRPRDRGSYEQYF. As DNA, the CDR3 is TGTGCCAGCAGACCTCGGGACAGAGGCTCCTACGAGCAGTACTTC. The V and J genes are TRBV6-5 and TRBJ2-7, with 7 bases lining up with TRBD1. This CDR3 region has 15 residues. V was clipped by 6 bases and J by 0 bases; unmatched bases: 8. Per germline, CDR1 MNHEY and CDR2 SVGAGI.

This rearrangement joins TRBV11-2 to TRBJ2-6, with 10 bases aligning to TRBD1. The V gene end was trimmed by 3 bases and the J gene end by 0 bases; junction bases not matched to a gene: 5. The CDR3 spans 18 residues. The germline gives CDR1 SGHAT, CDR2 FQNNGV. Here the CDR3 DNA reads TGTGCCAGCAGCTTCCCGGGACAGGGGAACTCTGGGGCCAACGTCCTGACTTTC. Translated, it gives CASSFPGQGNSGANVLTF.

This sequence joins TRBV11-3 and TRBJ2-3; 11 positions agree with TRBD2. Trimming removed 3 bases from V and 1 base from J; junction bases left unmatched: 12. The CDR3 is 19 residues long. Germline-derived CDR1 and CDR2 are SGHNT and YENEEA. CDR3 sequence reads: CASSFLGVAGGPRTDTQYF. For the CDR3, the DNA is TGTGCCAGCAGCTTCCTCGGGGTAGCGGGAGGGCCGCGCACAGATACGCAGTATTTT.

A note on this clone: The sample holds other DNA sequences that translate to the same CDR3. This chain uses TRBV6-2 or TRBV6-3 with TRBJ2-7, with no clear D. V gave up 4 bases and J gave up 0 bases, with 1 base separating them. CDR3 size: 11 residues. CDR1 MNHEY and CDR2 SVGEGT come from the germline V gene. Written as DNA, the CDR3 is TGTGCCAGCAGTTTCTCCTACGAGCAGTACTTC. Protein product: CASSFSYEQYF.

The rearrangement uses TRBV27 and TRBJ2-1, with D unresolved. The germline V and J ends were trimmed by 3 bases and 2 bases, with 8 bases remaining between them. This CDR3 is 14 amino acids long. Germline loops: CDR1 MNHEY, CDR2 SMNVEV (reference sequence). The CDR3 spells CASSFGSPYNEQFF. The CDR3 DNA is TGTGCCAGCAGTTTTGGGTCCCCCTACAATGAGCAGTTCTTC.

The gene calls are TRBV6-5 and TRBJ2-2, with D perhaps TRBD1 (6 bases). The V end was cut by 6 bases, the J end by 4 bases, with 12 bases between. The CDR3 runs to 14 residues. Per germline, CDR1 MNHEY and CDR2 SVGAGI. CDR3 sequence (DNA): TGTGCCAGCAGCCCCAGGGGAGTCACCGGGGAGCTGTTTTTT. It specifies CASSPRGVTGELFF.

In regard to this clone: One end of the junction fails to match germline, which may point to a read error. The gene calls are TRBV12-3 or TRBV12-4 and TRBJ2-2, with TRBD2 matching 14 bases. The CDR3 contains 13 residues. CDR3 nucleotides: TGTGCCAGCAGTCGTAGACCGGGACTAGCGGGAGTTTTT. It translates to CASSRRPGLAGVF.